One TCR beta chain is described in this entry. The source of the sample is a study of shared clonotypes between healthy human individuals. Naive CD8 cells comprised CD45RO-negative, CCR7-positively selected cells, excluding terminally differentiated effector memory CD45RA+ cells. V lost 4 bases and J lost 4; bases outside the gene matches: 14. Germline CDR1 SGHVS, CDR2 FNYEAQ. This CDR3 spans 18 amino acids. The protocol was immunoSEQ multiplex PCR, while the TCRdb copy is restricted to in-frame clones and leaves out a portion. The data contain hundreds of thousands of clones, about 96% of them singletons.

The receptor was isolated from a man younger than 40 in good health. Sequences were obtained from naive CD8+ T cells sorted from blood. The gene calls are TRBV7-6 and TRBJ2-5, with 11 bases fitting TRBD2. In nucleotides, the CDR3 is TGTGCCAGCAGCTGGGATTCCTCTGGGACTAGCGGCAGAGAGACCCAGTACTTC. It is translated as CASSWDSSGTSGRETQYF.